The entry below describes one T cell receptor (beta chain). Its matching antigen is unknown. The sample originates from a study of long-term antiretroviral therapy in people with HIV. Overall study findings and caveats: Clones that expanded before ART (that is, prior to treatment) dominated the repertoire at all time points.

CDR1 SGHRS and CDR2 YFSETQ come from the germline V gene. The V end lost 1 base, the J end lost 10 bases, and 12 bases lay between the germline ends. The CDR3 covers 13 residues. At survey level, the immunoSEQ assay was run in its v3.0 version. The study targeted roughly 35,000-55,000 T-cell genomes per sample in sequencing. TCRdb keeps only in-frame clones here, not all; method: immunoSEQ multiplex PCR. The sample lists roughly 14,000 clones, about 84% occurring once. The chain couples TRBV5-1 to TRBJ2-1; D remains unclear. The sample here was unsorted PBMCs, taken 1.8 years before starting antiretroviral therapy. The receptor was derived from a middle-aged woman with HIV. As DNA, the CDR3 is TGCGCCAGCAGCTTGCTGGACGGAAGGGAGCAGTTCTTC. This encodes CASSLLDGREQFF.